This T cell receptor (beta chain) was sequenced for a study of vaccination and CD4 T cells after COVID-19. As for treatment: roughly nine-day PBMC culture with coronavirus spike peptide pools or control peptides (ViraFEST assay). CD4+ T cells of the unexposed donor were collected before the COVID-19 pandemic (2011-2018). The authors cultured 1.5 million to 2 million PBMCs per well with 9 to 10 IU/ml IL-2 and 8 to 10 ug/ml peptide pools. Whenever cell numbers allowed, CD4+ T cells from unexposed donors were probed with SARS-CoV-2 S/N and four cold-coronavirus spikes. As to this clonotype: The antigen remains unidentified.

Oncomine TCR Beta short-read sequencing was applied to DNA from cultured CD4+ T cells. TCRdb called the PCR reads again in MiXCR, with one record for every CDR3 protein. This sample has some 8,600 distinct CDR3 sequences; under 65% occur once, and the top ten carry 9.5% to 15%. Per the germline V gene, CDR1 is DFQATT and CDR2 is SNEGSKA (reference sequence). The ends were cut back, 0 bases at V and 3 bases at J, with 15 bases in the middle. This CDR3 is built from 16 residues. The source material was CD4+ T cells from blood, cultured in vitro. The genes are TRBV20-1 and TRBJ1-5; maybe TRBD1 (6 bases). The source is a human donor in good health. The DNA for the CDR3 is TGCAGTGCTAGAGATGGCAGGGGATTTAACAATCAGCCCCAGCATTTT. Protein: CSARDGRGFNNQPQHF.